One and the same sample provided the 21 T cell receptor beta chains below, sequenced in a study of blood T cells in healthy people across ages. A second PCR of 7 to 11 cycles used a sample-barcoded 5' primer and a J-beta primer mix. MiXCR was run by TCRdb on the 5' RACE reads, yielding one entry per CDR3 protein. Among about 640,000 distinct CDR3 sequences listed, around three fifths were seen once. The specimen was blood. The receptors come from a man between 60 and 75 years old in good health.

CDR3 sequence: CASSVGRENSPLHF. The DNA of the CDR3 is TGTGCCAGCAGCGTTGGACGGGAAAATTCACCCCTCCACTTT. The chain uses TRBV14 and TRBJ1-6; D remains unclear. The CDR3 is 14 residues long. Trimming pared 5 bases from V and 7 bases from J, leaving 12 bases between. CDR1 and CDR2 (germline): SGHDN, FVKESK.

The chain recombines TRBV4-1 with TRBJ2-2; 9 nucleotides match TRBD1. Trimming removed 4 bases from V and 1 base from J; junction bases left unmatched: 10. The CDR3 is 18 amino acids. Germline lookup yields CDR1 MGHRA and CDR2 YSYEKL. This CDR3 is CASSLLTPDRGNTGELFF. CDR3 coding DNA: TGCGCCAGCAGCCTCCTGACCCCGGACAGGGGGAACACCGGGGAGCTGTTTTTT.

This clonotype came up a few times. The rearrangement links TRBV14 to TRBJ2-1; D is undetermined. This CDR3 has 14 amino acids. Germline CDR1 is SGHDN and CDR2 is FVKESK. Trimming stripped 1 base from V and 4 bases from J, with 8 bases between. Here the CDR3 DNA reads TGTGCCAGCAGCCAAGGTGCTAGGTACAATGAGCAGTTCTTC. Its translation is CASSQGARYNEQFF.

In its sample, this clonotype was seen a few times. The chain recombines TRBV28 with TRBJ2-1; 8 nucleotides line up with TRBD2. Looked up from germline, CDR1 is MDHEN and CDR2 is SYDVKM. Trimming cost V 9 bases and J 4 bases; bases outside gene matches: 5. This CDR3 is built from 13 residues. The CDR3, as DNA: TGTGCCAGTAGTAGCGGGGCATACAATGAGCAGTTCTTC. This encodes CASSSGAYNEQFF.

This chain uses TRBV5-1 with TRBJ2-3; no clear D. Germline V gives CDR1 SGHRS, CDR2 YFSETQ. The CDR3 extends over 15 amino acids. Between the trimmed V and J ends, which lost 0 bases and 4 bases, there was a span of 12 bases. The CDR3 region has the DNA TGCGCCAGCAGCTTGGCCCAAGCGAACGCAGATACGCAGTATTTT. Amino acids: CASSLAQANADTQYF. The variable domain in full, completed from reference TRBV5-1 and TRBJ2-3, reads KAGVTQTPRYLIKTRGQQVTLSCSPISGHRSVSWYQQTPGQGLQFLFEYFSETQRNKGNFPGRFSGRQFSNSRSEMNVSTLELGDSALYLCASSLAQANADTQYFGPGTRLTVL.

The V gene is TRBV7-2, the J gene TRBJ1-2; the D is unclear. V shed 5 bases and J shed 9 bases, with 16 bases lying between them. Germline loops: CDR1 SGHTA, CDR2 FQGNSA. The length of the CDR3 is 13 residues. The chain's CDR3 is CASSLEAIHSYTF. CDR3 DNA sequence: TGTGCCAGCAGCCTGGAGGCCATTCATAGCTACACCTTC.

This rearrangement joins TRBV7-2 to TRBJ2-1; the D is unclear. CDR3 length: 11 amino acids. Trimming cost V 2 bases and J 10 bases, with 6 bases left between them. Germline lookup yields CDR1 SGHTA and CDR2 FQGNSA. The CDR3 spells CASSLNSEQFF. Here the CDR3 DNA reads TGTGCCAGCAGCTTAAACAGCGAGCAGTTCTTC.

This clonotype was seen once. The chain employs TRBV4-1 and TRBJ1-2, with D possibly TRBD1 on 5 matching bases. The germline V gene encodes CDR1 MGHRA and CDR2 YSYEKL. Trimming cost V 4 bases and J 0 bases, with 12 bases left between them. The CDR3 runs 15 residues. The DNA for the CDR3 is TGCGCCAGCAGCCGTCAGACAGACGCTAACTATGGCTACACCTTC. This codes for CASSRQTDANYGYTF.

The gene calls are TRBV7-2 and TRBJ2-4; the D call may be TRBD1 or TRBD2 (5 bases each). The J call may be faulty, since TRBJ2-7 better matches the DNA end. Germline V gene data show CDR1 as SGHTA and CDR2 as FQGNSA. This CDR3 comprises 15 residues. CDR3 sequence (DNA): TGTGCCAGCTCCCCCGGGGCAGGCCATCCCTACGAGCAGTACTTC. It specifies CASSPGAGHPYEQYF.

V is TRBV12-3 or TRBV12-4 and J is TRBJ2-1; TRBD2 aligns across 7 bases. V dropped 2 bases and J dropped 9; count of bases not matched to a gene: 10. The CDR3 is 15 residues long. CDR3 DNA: TGTGCCAGCAGTTTATTCGGGGGGATTGGTGGTGAGCAGTTCTTC. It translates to CASSLFGGIGGEQFF.

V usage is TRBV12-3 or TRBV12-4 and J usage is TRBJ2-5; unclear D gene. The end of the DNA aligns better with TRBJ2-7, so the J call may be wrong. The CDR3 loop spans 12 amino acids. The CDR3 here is CASRPARGEQYF. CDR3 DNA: TGTGCCAGCAGGCCAGCTAGAGGCGAGCAGTACTTC.

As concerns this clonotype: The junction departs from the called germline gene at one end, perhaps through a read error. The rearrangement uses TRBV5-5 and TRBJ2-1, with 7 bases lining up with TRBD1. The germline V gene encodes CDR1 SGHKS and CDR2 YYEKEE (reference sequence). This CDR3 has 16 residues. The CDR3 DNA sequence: TGTACCAGCAGCTTCCTCGGACAGGTTTCCTACAATGAGCAGTTCTTC. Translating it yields CTSSFLGQVSYNEQFF. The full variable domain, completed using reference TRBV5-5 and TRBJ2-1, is DAGVTQSPTHLIKTRGQQVTLRCSPISGHKSVSWYQQVLGQGPQFIFQYYEKEERGRGNFPDRFSARQFPNYSSELNVNALLLGDSALYLCTSSFLGQVSYNEQFFGPGTRLTVL.

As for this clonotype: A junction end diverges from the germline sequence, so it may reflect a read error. Here the CDR3 reads CASRSGSESTDTQYF. The CDR3 bases are TGCGCCAGCAGATCCGGGAGCGAGAGCACAGATACGCAGTATTTT. This chain uses TRBV6-5 with TRBJ2-3, with a possible D match to TRBD2 (6 bases). The CDR3 covers 15 residues. The germline V gene has CDR1 MNHEY and CDR2 SVGAGI.

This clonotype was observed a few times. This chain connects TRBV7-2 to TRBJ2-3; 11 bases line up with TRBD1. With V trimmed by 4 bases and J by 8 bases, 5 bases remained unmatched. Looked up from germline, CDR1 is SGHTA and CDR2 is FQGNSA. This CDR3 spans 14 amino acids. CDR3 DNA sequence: TGTGCCAGCAGCTCGGACAGGGGGCGAGGTACGCAGTATTTT. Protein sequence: CASSSDRGRGTQYF.

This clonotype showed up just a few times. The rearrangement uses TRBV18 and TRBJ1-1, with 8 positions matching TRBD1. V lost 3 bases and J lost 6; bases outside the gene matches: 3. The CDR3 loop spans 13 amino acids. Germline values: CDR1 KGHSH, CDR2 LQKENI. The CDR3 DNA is TGTGCCAGCTCACCGGACAGGGACTCTGAAGCTTTCTTT. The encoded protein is CASSPDRDSEAFF.

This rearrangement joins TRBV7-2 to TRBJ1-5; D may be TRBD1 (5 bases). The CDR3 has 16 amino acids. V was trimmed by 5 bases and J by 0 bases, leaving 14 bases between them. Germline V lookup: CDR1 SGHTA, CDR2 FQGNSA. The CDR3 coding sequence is TGTGCCAGCAGCCCGGGACTAACTTTTAGCAATCAGCCCCAGCATTTT. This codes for CASSPGLTFSNQPQHF. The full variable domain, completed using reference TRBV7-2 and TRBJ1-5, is GAGVSQSPSNKVTEKGKDVELRCDPISGHTALYWYRQSLGQGLEFLIYFQGNSAPDKSGLPSDRFSAERTGGSVSTLTIQRTQQEDSAVYLCASSPGLTFSNQPQHFGDGTRLSIL.

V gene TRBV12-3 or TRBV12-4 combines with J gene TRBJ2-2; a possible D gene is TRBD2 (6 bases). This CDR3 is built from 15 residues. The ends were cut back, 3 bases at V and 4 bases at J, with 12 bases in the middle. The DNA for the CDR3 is TGTGCCAGCAGTTTCGGGACTCCTCTCACCGGGGAGCTGTTTTTT. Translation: CASSFGTPLTGELFF.

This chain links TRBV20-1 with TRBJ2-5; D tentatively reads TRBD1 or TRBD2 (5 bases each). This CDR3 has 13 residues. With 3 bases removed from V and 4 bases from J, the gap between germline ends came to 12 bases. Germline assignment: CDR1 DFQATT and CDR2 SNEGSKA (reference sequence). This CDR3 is CSASLGTPETQYF. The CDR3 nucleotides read TGCAGTGCTAGCCTCGGGACCCCAGAGACCCAGTACTTC.

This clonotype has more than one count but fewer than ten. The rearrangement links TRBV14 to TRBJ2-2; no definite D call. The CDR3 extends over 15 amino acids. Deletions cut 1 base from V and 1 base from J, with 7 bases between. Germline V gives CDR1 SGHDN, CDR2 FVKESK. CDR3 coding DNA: TGTGCCAGCAGCCAAGTTCTCGGGAACACCGGGGAGCTGTTTTTT. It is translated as CASSQVLGNTGELFF.

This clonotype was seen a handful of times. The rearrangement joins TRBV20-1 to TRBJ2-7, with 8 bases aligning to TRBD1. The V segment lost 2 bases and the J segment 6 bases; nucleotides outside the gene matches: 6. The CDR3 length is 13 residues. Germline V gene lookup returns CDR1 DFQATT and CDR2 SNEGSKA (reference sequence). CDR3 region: CSARNQGASEQYF. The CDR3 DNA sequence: TGCAGTGCTAGAAACCAGGGGGCCAGCGAGCAGTACTTC.

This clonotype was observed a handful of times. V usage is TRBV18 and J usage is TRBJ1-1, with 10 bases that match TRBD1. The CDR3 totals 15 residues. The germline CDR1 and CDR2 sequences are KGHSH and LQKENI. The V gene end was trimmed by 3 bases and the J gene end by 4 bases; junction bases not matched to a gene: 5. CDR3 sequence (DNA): TGTGCCAGCTCACCGGACAGGGGGGGGAGCACTGAAGCTTTCTTT. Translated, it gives CASSPDRGGSTEAFF.